This entry describes one T cell receptor beta chain. This clonotype appeared a few times. Its cognate antigen has yet to be identified. Base-call qualities are not available, and no considerably larger clone is one nucleotide away. This record belongs to a study of T-cell reconstitution after alpha-beta-depleted transplantation in children (dated by TCRdb to the mid-2010s). Notes on the research overall: Using TCR repertoire profiling, the study quantitatively followed how T-cell immune reconstitution unfolded in children after TCRalphabeta/CD19-depleted allogeneic hematopoietic cell transplantation.

Receptor amplification or capture employed PCR. Sequencing took place on an Illumina HiSeq 2500. TCR library preparation used molecular barcoding, with unique molecular identifiers applied to normalize quantification of the TCRbeta repertoire. TCRdb cleaned the public reads at Q25 with fastp, built clones with MiXCR and kept in-frame beta chains. Duplicate CDR3 protein sequences are folded into a single record with the most common DNA and genes. The sample data list around 700,000 distinct CDR3 sequences, and about 12% of these were observed just once. The top ten clones comprise around 0.79% of the sample. The treatment or condition label here, explained by the study, means: allogeneic hematopoietic cell transplantation with graft depleted of TCRalphabeta T cells and CD19 B cells. The children who served as transplant recipients had been given grafts of TCRalphabeta/CD19-depleted allogeneic hematopoietic cells.

The investigation overall reported the following: The high TCRbeta diversity at day 60 in some patients was ascribed to recipient T cells and intrathymic progenitors that had survived conditioning. The frequencies of hyperexpanded clones fell over the following months, and after one year, T-cell counts and TCRbeta diversity were mostly attributed to newly produced T cells. The apparently early alphabetaT-cell count recovery about two months after transplant was reportedly dependent on only several hundred rapidly expanded clones derived from non-depleted graft cells.

Compared with germline, V lacks 5 bases and J lacks 6 bases; bases without a gene match: 13. Reading from cysteine to phenylalanine, the CDR3 counts 15 amino acids. Only CDR3 DNA remains: 45 bases, in frame from the first base. CDR1 DFQATT and CDR2 SNEGSKA are derived from the germline V gene (reference sequence). This TCR was recovered from a girl aged 2-10 years with congenital amegakaryocytic thrombocytopenia, due to receive a stem cell transplant. The chain employs TRBV20-1 and TRBJ2-1, with TRBD2 identical over 7 junction bases. Sequences were derived from PBMCs, sampled before TCRalphabeta/CD19-depleted stem cell transplant. The DNA reads as follows: TGCAGTGCTCCGTACCGGGACTATCGGTCCAATGAGCAGTTCTTC. Its product reads: CSAPYRDYRSNEQFF.